Here is one T cell receptor beta chain with its context. This sample is drawn from a study of blood T cell repertoires in COVID-19. Study at large: The United States, Italy and Spain provided the acute and convalescent COVID-19 samples. The analysed material was cDNA or gDNA that came from T cells, B-cell-depleted T cells, or PBMCs.

The germline V gene encodes CDR1 SGHVS and CDR2 FQNEAQ. The CDR3 runs 16 residues. The V segment lost 1 base and the J segment 2 bases; nucleotides outside the gene matches: 6. In the study's own analysis: How many nucleated cells were present was estimated from reference gene primer amplification. The table came from immunoSEQ multiplex PCR; TCRdb's copy has only in-frame clones and leaves some out. The V and J calls and clone size are taken from that table; D and trimming were inferred from the DNA. There are around 300,000 clones in the sample; 87% occur only once, and approximately 2% lies in the top ten.

The J gene is TRBJ2-3, the V gene TRBV7-8; 7 nucleotides align to TRBD2. The sequencing input was peripheral blood. The sequence derives from a young man with active or convalescent COVID-19. CDR3 loop: CASSLGPSGSTDTQYF. The DNA of the CDR3 is TGTGCCAGCAGCTTAGGGCCTAGCGGATCCACAGATACGCAGTATTTT.